This TCR beta chain was captured in a study of blood T cell repertoires in COVID-19 (dated by TCRdb to 2018 to 2021). Turning to the overall study: Collaborator samples came from the United States, Italy and Spain and covered acute and convalescent phases of COVID-19. The prospective study material was composed of cDNA or gDNA derived from T cells, B-cell-depleted T cells, or PBMCs. The dataset comprised deeply sampled blood TCRbeta repertoires from subjects exposed to, actively infected with, or recovered from COVID-19. The repertoires were made available in a free public database intended to serve as a resource for research on the immune response to SARS-CoV-2. The samples were drawn from the first 160 participants of the ongoing ImmuneRACE study and from over 950 subjects provided by 6 global collaborators. Sample metadata almost always included a de-identified subject ID, COVID-19 status, age in years and sex. Where available, HLA class I and class II types were taken from metadata supplied by the sample provider and were not determined by assay-based typing. General findings and caveats noted by the study authors: Clinical and demographic metadata were provided uncurated, with the amount varying by source and participant.

The CDR3 sequence holds 15 residues, the cysteine and phenylalanine included. The read is trimmed to its CDR3 DNA, 45 bases read in frame from base 1. The germline V gene gives CDR1 as MDHEN and CDR2 as SYDVKM. Worth noting for this clone: This receptor's antigen is unknown. Qualities for individual bases were not recorded, and no much larger clone is one base off.

TCRbeta CDR3 regions were amplified from genomic DNA using the immunoSEQ Assay, a bias-controlled multiplex PCR. In the authors' own workflow: The number of nucleated cells in each sample was estimated by amplification of reference gene primers within the assay. To quantify the absolute abundance of each unique TCRbeta CDR3 rearrangement, sequence reads were collapsed and filtered. For each sample, productive Simpson clonality was calculated as the square root of Simpson's diversity index across productive rearrangements. TCRdb stores this immuneACCESS table with in-frame sequences only. Part of the clones is absent; in the studies checked, under half of the shortfall reflects unresolved V genes, and no reason is known for the rest. Clonal size and the V and J genes are those of that table, whereas D and trimming came from the DNA. The sample contains under 350,000 clones, roughly 83% of them found a single time. Jointly, the top ten make up roughly 4.5% of the sample.

Another Seattle source contributed samples from volunteer blood donors who had recovered from COVID-19. Collaborating institutions collected whole blood in K2EDTA tubes following their own protocols. For TCRbeta analysis, collaborator samples were shipped as frozen whole blood, as isolated PBMCs, or as DNA extracted from either sample type. The chain is made from TRBV28 and TRBJ2-6, with 8 junctional bases fitting TRBD1. Sequenced material: peripheral blood. The source of this sequence is a man in his 60s who had recovered from COVID-19. CDR3 protein: CAQTGENSGANVLTF. The base sequence is TGTGCTCAGACAGGGGAAAACTCTGGGGCCAACGTCCTGACTTTC. The CDR3, completed at both ends by the reference TRBV28 and TRBJ2-6 genes, gives the full variable domain DVKVTQSSRYLVKRTGEKVFLECVQDMDHENMFWYRQDPGLGLRLIYFSYDVKMKEKGDIPEGYSVSREKKERFSLILESASTNQTSMYLCAQTGENSGANVLTFGAGSRLTVL.